Here is one T cell receptor beta chain with its context. Its cognate antigen is unknown. Germline V gene sequence: CDR1 MGHRA, CDR2 YSYEKL. This CDR3 spans 15 amino acids. Unmatched junction bases numbered 3, after V lost 3 bases and J lost 1 base. The source of the sample is a study of T cell responses to AZD1222 COVID-19 vaccine. Notes on the study in general: Donors were chiefly white British, with a greater number of females, and clonal diversity was perhaps underestimated. Just 5 or 6 AZD1222 recipients tested seropositive at baseline. Unmutated regions of variants are reportedly targeted by nearly half of spike-specific TCRs.

Method: immunoSEQ multiplex PCR; TCRdb's copy keeps in-frame clones and lacks some. The sample yields approximately 50,000 clones, around nine tenths seen once. The source of this sequence is an adult in good health. The sample here was peripheral blood, taken on day 0 of AZD1222 vaccination. The J gene is TRBJ1-5, the V gene TRBV4-1, with 7 bases matching TRBD1. The CDR3 sequence is CASSHRGESNQPQHF. CDR3 DNA sequence: TGCGCCAGCAGCCACAGGGGGGAAAGCAATCAGCCCCAGCATTTT.